The TCR beta chain under discussion was sequenced for a study of blood T cell repertoires in COVID-19. As for the study in general: Sources were T cells, B-cell-depleted T cells, or PBMCs; the material itself was cDNA or gDNA.

CDR3 length: 11 residues. Trimming cost V 6 bases and J 16 bases; bases outside gene matches: 9. CDR1 KGHSH and CDR2 LQKENI come from the germline V gene. Here immunoSEQ multiplex PCR was the method, and the copy in TCRdb shows in-frame clones only, minus some. Of fewer than 350,000 clones listed, over 85% are singletons. Sequencing used peripheral blood. The V and J genes are TRBV18 and TRBJ2-1; 7 bases match TRBD1. The source of this sequence is a woman in her fifties or sixties with COVID-19, enrolled during active disease. The CDR3 DNA follows: TGTGCCAGCTCCCCCGGGACAGAGGAATTCTTC. Its translation is CASSPGTEEFF.